This record covers a single T cell receptor (beta chain). Its target is unknown. These data originate in a study of cytomegalovirus exposure and HLA in healthy donors. The PCR contained 60 Vbeta and 13 Jbeta primers. TCRdb's table, derived via immunoSEQ multiplex PCR, lists solely in-frame clones and lacks some. The sample includes over 100,000 clones, 80% to 85% of them seen just once. Notes on the study in general: Later, an analysis showed that TCR beta chains associated with HLA were more clonally expanded than others that were equally common.

CDR1 and CDR2 from the germline V gene are LGHNA and YSLEER. Losses at the gene ends were 3 bases for V and 2 bases for J; bases not matched to a gene: 4. The length of the CDR3 is 14 residues. The sequence was obtained from a man aged 25 to 45 in good health and CMV-seronegative. The sequenced material came from PBMCs. The chain employs TRBV4-3 and TRBJ2-7, with 7 bases matching TRBD1. In nucleotides, the CDR3 is TGCGCCAGCAGCCAGTACAGGGGAACCTACGAGCAGTACTTC. Translation gives CASSQYRGTYEQYF.